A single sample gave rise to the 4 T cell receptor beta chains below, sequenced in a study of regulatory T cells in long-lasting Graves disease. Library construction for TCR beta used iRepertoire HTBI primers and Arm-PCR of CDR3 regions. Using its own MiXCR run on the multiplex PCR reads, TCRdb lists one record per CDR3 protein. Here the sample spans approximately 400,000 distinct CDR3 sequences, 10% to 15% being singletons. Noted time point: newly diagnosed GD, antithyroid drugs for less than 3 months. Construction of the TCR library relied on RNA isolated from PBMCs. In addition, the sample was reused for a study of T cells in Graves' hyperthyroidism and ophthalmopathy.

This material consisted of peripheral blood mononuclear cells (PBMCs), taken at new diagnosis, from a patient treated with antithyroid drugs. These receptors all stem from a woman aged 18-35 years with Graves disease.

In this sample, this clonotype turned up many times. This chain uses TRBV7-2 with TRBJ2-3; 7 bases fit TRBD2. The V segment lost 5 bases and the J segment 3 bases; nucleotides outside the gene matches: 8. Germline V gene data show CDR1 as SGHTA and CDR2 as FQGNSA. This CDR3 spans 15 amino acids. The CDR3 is CASSPPMGGTDTQYF. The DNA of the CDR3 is TGTGCCAGCAGCCCCCCGATGGGGGGGACAGATACGCAGTATTTT.

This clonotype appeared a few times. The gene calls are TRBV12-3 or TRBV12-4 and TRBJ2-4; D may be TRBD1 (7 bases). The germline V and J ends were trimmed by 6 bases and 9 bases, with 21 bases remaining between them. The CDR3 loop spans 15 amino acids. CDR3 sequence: CASSFGGGGEVIQYF. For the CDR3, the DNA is TGTGCCAGCAGCTTCGGAGGGGGCGGTGAAGTCATTCAGTACTTC.

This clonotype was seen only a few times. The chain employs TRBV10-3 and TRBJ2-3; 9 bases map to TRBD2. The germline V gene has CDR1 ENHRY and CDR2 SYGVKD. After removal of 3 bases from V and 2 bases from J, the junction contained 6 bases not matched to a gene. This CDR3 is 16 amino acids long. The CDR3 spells CAISEGGGRVTDTQYF. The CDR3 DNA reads TGTGCCATCAGTGAAGGTGGCGGGAGGGTCACAGATACGCAGTATTTT.

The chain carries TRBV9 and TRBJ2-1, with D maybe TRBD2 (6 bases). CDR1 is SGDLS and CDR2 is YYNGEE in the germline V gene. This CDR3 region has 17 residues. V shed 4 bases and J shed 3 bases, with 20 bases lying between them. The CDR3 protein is CASSLNIRLGSYNEQFF. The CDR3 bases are TGTGCCAGCAGCCTAAACATTAGACTAGGCAGCTACAATGAGCAGTTCTTC.